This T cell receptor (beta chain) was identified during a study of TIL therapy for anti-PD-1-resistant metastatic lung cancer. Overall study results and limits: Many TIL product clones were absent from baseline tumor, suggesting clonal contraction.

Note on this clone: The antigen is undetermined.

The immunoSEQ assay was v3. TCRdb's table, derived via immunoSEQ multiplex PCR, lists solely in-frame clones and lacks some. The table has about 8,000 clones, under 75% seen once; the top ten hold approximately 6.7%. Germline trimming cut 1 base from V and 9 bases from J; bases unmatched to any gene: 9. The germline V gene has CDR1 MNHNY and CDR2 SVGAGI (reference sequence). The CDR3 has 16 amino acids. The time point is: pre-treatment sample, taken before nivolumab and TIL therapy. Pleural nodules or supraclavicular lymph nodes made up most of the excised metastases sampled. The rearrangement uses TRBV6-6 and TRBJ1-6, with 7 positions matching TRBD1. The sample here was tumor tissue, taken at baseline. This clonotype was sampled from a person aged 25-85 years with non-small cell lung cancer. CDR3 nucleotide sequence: TGTGCCAGCAGTTACTTCGGCAGGGGGTCCACTTCACCCCTCCACTTT. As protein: CASSYFGRGSTSPLHF.